These 6 T cell receptor beta chains share one sample of origin, sequenced in a study of HIV-infected patients and healthy controls. Whole blood was used without fractionation, so all unsorted peripheral T cells were included. cDNA was made from 400 to 500 ng RNA using alpha and beta constant primers. Separate chain-specific third strand synthesis with multiplexing indices produced the alpha and beta libraries. TCRdb passed the 5' RACE reads through MiXCR, listing each CDR3 protein once. This table holds 17,000 or so distinct CDR3 sequences, 4.5% to 7% found once. Sequenced sample: blood. Receptor source: an adult in good health.

The V gene is TRBV20-1, the J gene TRBJ1-1; D gene unclear. Germline CDR1 is DFQATT and CDR2 is SNEGSKA (reference sequence). The CDR3 runs 12 residues. V dropped 3 bases and J dropped 0 bases, with 5 bases sitting between them. The CDR3 is CSARRMNTEAFF. DNA of the CDR3: TGCAGTGCTAGGCGGATGAACACTGAAGCTTTCTTT.

This clonotype occurred many times. The CDR3 sequence: CASILQGIEAFF. CDR3 in DNA: TGTGCCAGCATACTACAGGGTATTGAAGCTTTCTTT. The chain has TRBV7-9 and TRBJ1-1; the D gene is possibly TRBD1 (6 bases). With 7 bases removed from V and 7 bases from J, the gap between germline ends came to 13 bases. Germline CDR1 and CDR2: SEHNR and FQNEAQ (reference sequence). The CDR3 length is 12 residues. Combining the CDR3 with reference TRBV7-9 and TRBJ1-1 gives the whole variable domain DTGVSQNPRHKITKRGQNVTFRCDPISEHNRLYWYRQTLGQGPEFLTYFQNEAQLEKSRLLSDRFSAERPKGSFSTLEIQRTEQGDSAMYLCASILQGIEAFFGQGTRLTVV.

At least ten counts were recorded for this clonotype. The chain recombines TRBV7-9 with TRBJ2-5; D not certain. Trimming removed 5 bases from V and 5 bases from J, with 6 bases in between. The CDR3 loop spans 11 amino acids. From germline, CDR1 is SEHNR and CDR2 FQNEAQ (reference sequence). CDR3 in amino acids: CASSRRETQYF. The CDR3, as DNA: TGTGCCAGCAGCCGCCGGGAGACCCAGTACTTC. Looking up the rest from reference TRBV7-9 and TRBJ2-5 gives the full variable domain: DTGVSQNPRHKITKRGQNVTFRCDPISEHNRLYWYRQTLGQGPEFLTYFQNEAQLEKSRLLSDRFSAERPKGSFSTLEIQRTEQGDSAMYLCASSRRETQYFGPGTRLLVL.

This chain joins TRBV6-2 or TRBV6-3 and TRBJ2-7; no clear D. V lost 8 bases and J lost 2, with 10 bases in between. The CDR3 consists of 12 residues. Germline V gene data show CDR1 as MNHEY and CDR2 as SVGEGT. The CDR3 coding sequence is TGTGCCAGCTTTTCTGCCCCCTACGAGCAGTACTTC. Translated, it gives CASFSAPYEQYF.

The chain joins TRBV20-1 to TRBJ2-5; D possibly corresponds to TRBD2 (6 bases). Germline CDR1 reads DFQATT; CDR2 reads SNEGSKA (reference sequence). This CDR3 contains 12 residues. V lost 5 bases and J lost 5, with 12 bases in between. CDR3 in amino acids: CSAGDLAETQYF. The CDR3 coding sequence is TGCAGTGCTGGGGACTTAGCCGAGACCCAGTACTTC.

This clonotype is medium-sized (0.01 to 0.1%). The chain recombines TRBV5-1 with TRBJ1-1, with a tentative D call TRBD1 (5 bases). The V end lost 4 bases, the J end lost 0 bases, and 10 bases lay between the germline ends. The length of the CDR3 is 14 residues. Germline CDR1 and CDR2: SGHRS and YFSETQ. The CDR3 spells CASSKTGLNTEAFF. CDR3 DNA: TGCGCCAGCAGCAAAACAGGACTGAACACTGAAGCTTTCTTT. Based on the CDR3 plus reference TRBV5-1 and TRBJ1-1, the full variable domain is KAGVTQTPRYLIKTRGQQVTLSCSPISGHRSVSWYQQTPGQGLQFLFEYFSETQRNKGNFPGRFSGRQFSNSRSEMNVSTLELGDSALYLCASSKTGLNTEAFFGQGTRLTVV.